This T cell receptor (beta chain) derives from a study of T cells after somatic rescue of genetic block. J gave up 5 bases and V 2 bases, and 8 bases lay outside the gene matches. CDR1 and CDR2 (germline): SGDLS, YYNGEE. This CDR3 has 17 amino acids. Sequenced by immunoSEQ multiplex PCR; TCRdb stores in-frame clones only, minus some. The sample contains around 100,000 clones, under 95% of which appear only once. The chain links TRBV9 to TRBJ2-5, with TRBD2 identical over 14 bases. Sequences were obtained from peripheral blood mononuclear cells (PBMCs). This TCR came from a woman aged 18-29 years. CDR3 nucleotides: TGTGCCAGCAGCGTCGGACTAGCGGGGGGTCTAGGGGAGACCCAGTACTTC. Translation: CASSVGLAGGLGETQYF.